This entry describes one T cell receptor (beta chain). Its specificity is unknown. Assay used: immunoSEQ multiplex PCR; TCRdb lists only in-frame clones, some missing. The sample yields about 52,000 clones, roughly 85% seen once. The record originates from a study of OX40 agonist ivuxolimab in advanced cancers. Study-wide findings and caveats: At 0.1 to 3.0 mg/kg and by week 6, CD4+ and CD8+ T cells in the blood had expanded clonally.

The CDR3 is made up of 15 amino acids. V was trimmed by 0 bases and J by 4 bases, leaving 10 bases between them. The germline CDR1 and CDR2 sequences are SGHRS and YFSETQ. This TCR came from an adult with an advanced solid tumor such as melanoma, head and neck, liver or kidney cancer. The rearrangement uses TRBV5-1 and TRBJ1-4; tentative D call: TRBD1 (6 bases). Sequencing used CD4+ or CD8+ T cells sorted from blood, obtained in a trial of the OX40 agonist ivuxolimab. CDR3 in amino acids: CASSLGQGFNEKLFF. CDR3 DNA: TGCGCCAGCAGCTTGGGCCAGGGGTTTAATGAAAAACTGTTTTTT. Drawing the rest from reference TRBV5-1 and TRBJ1-4, the complete variable domain is KAGVTQTPRYLIKTRGQQVTLSCSPISGHRSVSWYQQTPGQGLQFLFEYFSETQRNKGNFPGRFSGRQFSNSRSEMNVSTLELGDSALYLCASSLGQGFNEKLFFGSGTQLSVL.